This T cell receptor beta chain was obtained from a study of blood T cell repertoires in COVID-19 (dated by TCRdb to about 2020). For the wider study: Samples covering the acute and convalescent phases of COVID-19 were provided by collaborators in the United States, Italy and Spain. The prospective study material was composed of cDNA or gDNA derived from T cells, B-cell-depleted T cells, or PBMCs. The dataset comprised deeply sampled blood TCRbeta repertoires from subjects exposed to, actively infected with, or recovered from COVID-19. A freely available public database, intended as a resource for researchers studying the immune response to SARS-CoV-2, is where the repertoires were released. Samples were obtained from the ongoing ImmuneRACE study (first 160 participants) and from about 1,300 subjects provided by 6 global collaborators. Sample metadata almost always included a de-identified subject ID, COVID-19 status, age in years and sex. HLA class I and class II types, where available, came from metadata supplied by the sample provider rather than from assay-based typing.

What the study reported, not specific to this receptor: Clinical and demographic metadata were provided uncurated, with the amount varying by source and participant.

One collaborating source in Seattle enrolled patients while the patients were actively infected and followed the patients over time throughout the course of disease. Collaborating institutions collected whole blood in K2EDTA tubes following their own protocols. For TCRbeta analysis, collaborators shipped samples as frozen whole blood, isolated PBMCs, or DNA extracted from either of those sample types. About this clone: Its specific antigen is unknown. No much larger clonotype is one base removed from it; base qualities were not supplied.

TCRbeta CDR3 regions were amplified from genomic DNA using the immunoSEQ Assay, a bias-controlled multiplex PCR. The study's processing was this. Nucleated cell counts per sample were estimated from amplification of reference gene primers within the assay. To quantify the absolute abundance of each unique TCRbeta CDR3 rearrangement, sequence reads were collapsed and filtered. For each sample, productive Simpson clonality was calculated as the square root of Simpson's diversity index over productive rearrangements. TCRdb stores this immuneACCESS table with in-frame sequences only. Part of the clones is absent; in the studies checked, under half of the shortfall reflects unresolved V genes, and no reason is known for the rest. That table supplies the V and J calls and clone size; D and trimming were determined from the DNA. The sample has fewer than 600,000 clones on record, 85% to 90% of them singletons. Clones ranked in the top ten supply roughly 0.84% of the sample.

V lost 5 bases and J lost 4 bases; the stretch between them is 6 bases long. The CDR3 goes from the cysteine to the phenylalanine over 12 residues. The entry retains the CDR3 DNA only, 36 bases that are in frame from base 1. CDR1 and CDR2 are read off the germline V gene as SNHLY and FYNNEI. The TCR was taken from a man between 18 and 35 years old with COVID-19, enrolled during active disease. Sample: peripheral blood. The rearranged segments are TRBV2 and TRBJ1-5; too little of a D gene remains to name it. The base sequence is TGTGCCAGCAGTAATCAGAATCAGCCCCAGCATTTT. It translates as CASSNQNQPQHF.